The 6 T cell receptor beta chains below were found in one sample sequenced in a study of regulatory T cells in long-lasting Graves disease. To make TCR beta libraries, researchers used iRepertoire HTBI primers and Arm-PCR of CDR3 regions. One entry per CDR3 protein, called by TCRdb with MiXCR from the multiplex PCR reads. The sample shows some 450,000 distinct CDR3 sequences, around 24% of them seen only once. Noted time point: persistent/refractory GD, antithyroid drugs over 5 years with positive TRAb. PBMC-extracted RNA yielded the TCR library. Sequencing was performed on peripheral blood mononuclear cells (PBMCs), taken when the disease was refractory, from a patient treated with antithyroid drugs. The receptor set was obtained from a female donor with Graves disease.

The chain has TRBV12-3 or TRBV12-4 and TRBJ2-2, with a possible D match to TRBD1 (6 bases). V dropped 2 bases and J dropped 5 bases, with 15 bases sitting between them. This CDR3 region has 16 residues. Here the CDR3 reads CASSLIAGAPTGELFF. The CDR3 nucleotides are TGTGCCAGCAGTTTAATTGCAGGGGCTCCAACCGGGGAGCTGTTTTTT.

The J gene is TRBJ2-5, the V gene TRBV28; D is ambiguous. This CDR3 has 14 amino acids. Germline CDR1 MDHEN, CDR2 SYDVKM. The V end was cut by 2 bases, the J end by 2 bases, with 9 bases between. CDR3 loop: CASSLETVQETQYF. CDR3 sequence (DNA): TGTGCCAGCAGTTTAGAGACGGTACAAGAGACCCAGTACTTC.

The V call is TRBV6-2 or TRBV6-3, the J call TRBJ2-6; D tentatively fits TRBD1 or TRBD2 (5 bases each). V was pared by 4 bases and J by 12 bases, with 10 bases between. The germline V gene encodes CDR1 MNHEY and CDR2 SVGEGT. The CDR3 has 12 amino acids. The CDR3 DNA follows: TGTGCCAGCAGTTGGGGGAAATCCGTCCTGACTTTC. Translation: CASSWGKSVLTF.

This clonotype was seen many times. This CDR3 reads CASSLELGSWETQYF. In nucleotides, the CDR3 is TGTGCCAGCAGCTTAGAACTCGGGAGTTGGGAGACCCAGTACTTC. The chain combines TRBV7-2 with TRBJ2-5; D possibly corresponds to TRBD2 (6 bases). The CDR3 totals 15 residues. CDR1 and CDR2 (germline): SGHTA, FQGNSA. V was trimmed by 1 base and J by 5 bases, leaving 14 bases between them.

The rearrangement uses TRBV29-1 and TRBJ1-2; TRBD1 is a possible D gene (6 bases). V gave up 7 bases and J gave up 6 bases, with 12 bases separating them. Germline V CDR1 and CDR2: SQVTM, ANQGSEA. The CDR3 has 11 residues. The DNA for the CDR3 is TGCAGCGCTGATGAGGGGGATGGCTACACCTTC. Encoded protein: CSADEGDGYTF.

This clonotype was detected ten times or more. V is TRBV12-3 or TRBV12-4 and J is TRBJ1-1, with D hard to call. V was cut by 3 bases and J by 4 bases, with 9 bases left in between. The CDR3 sequence is 13 residues long. The CDR3 loop is CASSFLEFTEAFF. The CDR3 coding sequence is TGTGCCAGCAGTTTTCTAGAATTCACTGAAGCTTTCTTT.